One and the same sample provided the 25 T cell receptor beta chains below, sequenced in a study of blood T cell repertoires in COVID-19. Clones were sequenced by immunoSEQ multiplex PCR, and TCRdb holds only the in-frame ones, with some missing. Of roughly 70,000 clones listed, about four fifths were seen once; the top ten hold 5% to 7.5%. Sequenced sample: peripheral blood. All receptors come from a woman aged 60-75 years with acute or convalescent COVID-19.

This clone showed up many times. This chain uses TRBV3-1 (or the pseudogene TRBV3-2) with TRBJ2-1, with 7 nucleotides matching TRBD2. The CDR3 runs to 11 residues. Germline trimming cut 5 bases from V and 12 bases from J; bases unmatched to any gene: 4. Germline-derived CDR1 and CDR2 are LGHDT and YNNKEL (reference sequence). This CDR3 reads CASSGTGGQFF. Here the CDR3 DNA reads TGTGCCAGCAGCGGCACGGGGGGGCAGTTCTTC.

The CDR3 reads CASSIGTGNTEAFF. CDR3 coding DNA: TGTGCCAGTAGTATAGGTACGGGGAACACTGAAGCTTTCTTT. The chain recombines TRBV19 with TRBJ1-1; no clear D gene. Trimming shortened V by 1 base and J by 1 base, and 7 bases separated the two germline ends. The CDR3 spans 14 residues. Germline CDR1 is LNHDA and CDR2 is SQIVND (reference sequence).

The rearrangement uses TRBV7-2 and TRBJ1-5; tentative D call: TRBD1 (6 bases). This CDR3 is built from 16 residues. Germline V gene sequence: CDR1 SGHTA, CDR2 FQGNSA. V was trimmed by 1 base and J by 6 bases, leaving 16 bases between them. Here the CDR3 reads CASSLGPVGAGQPQHF. The DNA of the CDR3 is TGTGCCAGCAGCTTAGGCCCTGTGGGGGCAGGTCAGCCCCAGCATTTT.

This clone has just a few counts. The chain couples TRBV18 to TRBJ1-5, with no clear D. Per germline, CDR1 KGHSH and CDR2 LQKENI. Trimming left V 2 bases short and J 7 bases short, with 15 bases between. The CDR3 is made up of 15 amino acids. The CDR3 nucleotides are TGTGCCAGCTCACCAAGGCTCGGCGGGCGGCAGCCCCAGCATTTT. Its translation is CASSPRLGGRQPQHF.

V is TRBV9 and J is TRBJ2-2; weak D call: TRBD1 (5 bases). Trimming removed 4 bases from V and 1 base from J, with 11 bases in between. The CDR3 consists of 15 residues. CDR1 SGDLS and CDR2 YYNGEE come from the germline V gene. The CDR3 bases are TGTGCCAGCAGCCGTTTAACAGGGAACACCGGGGAGCTGTTTTTT. Protein: CASSRLTGNTGELFF. Looking up the rest from reference TRBV9 and TRBJ2-2 gives the full variable domain: DSGVTQTPKHLITATGQRVTLRCSPRSGDLSVYWYQQSLDQGLQFLIQYYNGEERAKGNILERFSAQQFPDLHSELNLSSLELGDSALYFCASSRLTGNTGELFFGEGSRLTVL.

V usage is TRBV7-6 and J usage is TRBJ1-2; 7 nucleotides agree with TRBD1. The CDR3 has 14 residues. Germline V gene data show CDR1 as SGHVS and CDR2 as FNYEAQ. V shed 6 bases and J 2 bases; nucleotides not matched to a gene: 6. CDR3 sequence: CASSLGQPNYGYTF. CDR3 coding DNA: TGTGCCAGCAGTTTGGGACAGCCAAACTATGGCTACACCTTC.

This rearrangement joins TRBV18 to TRBJ1-1; D possibly corresponds to TRBD1 (5 bases). Trimming took 3 bases from V and 0 from J, leaving 11 bases between them. Germline V gene lookup returns CDR1 KGHSH and CDR2 LQKENI. The CDR3 contains 15 residues. In nucleotides, the CDR3 is TGTGCCAGCTCACCCGGGGGGACTTTGAACACTGAAGCTTTCTTT. Its protein product is CASSPGGTLNTEAFF.

This clone was detected a few times. The chain is built from TRBV7-9 and TRBJ2-1, with 10 bases identical to TRBD1. J lost 9 bases, V lost 1 base, and 3 bases had no gene match. Germline lookup yields CDR1 SEHNR and CDR2 FQNEAQ (reference sequence). This CDR3 comprises 14 residues. The CDR3 DNA follows: TGTGCCAGCAGCTTAGGACAGGGGGCCGGTGAGCAGTTCTTC. It is translated as CASSLGQGAGEQFF. Combining the CDR3 with reference TRBV7-9 and TRBJ2-1 gives the whole variable domain DTGVSQNPRHKITKRGQNVTFRCDPISEHNRLYWYRQTLGQGPEFLTYFQNEAQLEKSRLLSDRFSAERPKGSFSTLEIQRTEQGDSAMYLCASSLGQGAGEQFFGPGTRLTVL.

This sequence joins TRBV19 and TRBJ2-3, with 7 bases identical to TRBD1. The length of the CDR3 is 15 residues. The J segment lost 2 bases and the V segment lost 3 bases, leaving 5 bases of the junction unmatched. CDR1 is LNHDA, CDR2 SQIVND, per germline (reference sequence). DNA of the CDR3: TGTGCCAGTAGTATGGGACAGTCCTTCACAGATACGCAGTATTTT. It codes for CASSMGQSFTDTQYF.

This clone is a singleton in its sample. The chain carries TRBV7-9 and TRBJ1-1; no clear D. Trimming took off 5 bases at V and 1 base at J, with 11 bases between the two ends. The CDR3 is 14 residues long. The germline V gene has CDR1 SEHNR and CDR2 FQNEAQ (reference sequence). The CDR3 sequence: CASSRSGGNTEAFF. CDR3 nucleotide sequence: TGTGCCAGCAGCCGATCCGGAGGGAACACTGAAGCTTTCTTT.

This clone was counted a single time. This chain connects TRBV7-9 to TRBJ1-2, with 12 bases aligning to TRBD1. Germline V gene lookup returns CDR1 SEHNR and CDR2 FQNEAQ (reference sequence). The CDR3 spans 15 residues. Germline trimming cut 5 bases from V and 6 bases from J; bases unmatched to any gene: 7. The CDR3 spells CASSDGTGGEHGYTF. DNA of the CDR3: TGTGCCAGCAGCGACGGGACAGGGGGCGAACATGGCTACACCTTC.

This clone occurred once. The CDR3 is CARPGQYQETQYF. CDR3 bases: TGTGCCCGACCCGGACAGTACCAAGAGACCCAGTACTTC. This sequence joins TRBV21-1 and TRBJ2-5; TRBD1, the table's D call, was not compared with the DNA. TRBV21-1 is a listed pseudogene. This CDR3 is 13 amino acids long.

V and J are TRBV7-5 and TRBJ1-6; TRBD1 is taken as the D call from the table, unchecked against the DNA. TRBV7-5 constitutes a pseudogene. The length of the CDR3 is 14 residues. Here the CDR3 reads CARSFGTVDSPLHF. As DNA, the CDR3 is TGTGCCAGAAGCTTTGGGACAGTTGATTCACCCCTCCACTTT.

V is TRBV9 and J is TRBJ1-5, with unresolved D. The CDR3 length is 14 residues. Germline V CDR1 and CDR2: SGDLS, YYNGEE. V was cut by 3 bases and J by 0 bases, with 7 bases left in between. CDR3 DNA: TGTGCCAGCAGCGCCCTGTATAGCAATCAGCCCCAGCATTTT. Translation: CASSALYSNQPQHF.

The V call is TRBV5-5, the J call TRBJ2-1; 7 bases are shared with TRBD1. Looked up from germline, CDR1 is SGHKS and CDR2 is YYEKEE (reference sequence). The CDR3 sequence is 14 residues long. V was pared by 3 bases and J by 7 bases, with 7 bases of the junction left unmatched. CDR3 in amino acids: CASSWVDRRNEQFF. CDR3 in DNA: TGTGCCAGCAGCTGGGTGGACAGGCGGAATGAGCAGTTCTTC.

This clone showed up just a few times. The rearrangement uses TRBV3-1 (or the pseudogene TRBV3-2) and TRBJ2-5; TRBD2 aligns across 9 bases. J gave up 2 bases and V 1 base, and 14 bases lay outside the gene matches. Germline CDR1 reads LGHDT; CDR2 reads YNNKEL (reference sequence). The CDR3 has 19 residues. The CDR3 DNA sequence: TGTGCCAGCAGCCAAGTTTCGAAAGGAGCGGGGGGTAGTCAAGAGACCCAGTACTTC. Translating gives CASSQVSKGAGGSQETQYF.

This clone was found a few times. V is TRBV7-9 and J is TRBJ2-3; D is possibly TRBD1 (5 bases). The CDR3 length is 15 residues. Trimming removed 1 base at V and 2 bases at J, with 10 bases between. Germline CDR1 SEHNR, CDR2 FQNEAQ (reference sequence). The DNA of the CDR3 is TGTGCCAGCAGCTTAGGGACGACAGACACAGATACGCAGTATTTT. Protein product: CASSLGTTDTDTQYF. Drawing the rest from reference TRBV7-9 and TRBJ2-3, the complete variable domain is DTGVSQNPRHKITKRGQNVTFRCDPISEHNRLYWYRQTLGQGPEFLTYFQNEAQLEKSRLLSDRFSAERPKGSFSTLEIQRTEQGDSAMYLCASSLGTTDTDTQYFGPGTRLTVL.

The CDR3 nucleotides are TGTGCCAGCAGTTCTACAGGGGGGAGGATTGAAGCTTTCTTT. Residues: CASSSTGGRIEAFF. The V call is TRBV28, the J call TRBJ1-1; TRBD1 matches 8 bases. The V and J ends lost 4 bases and 7 bases, in that order; junction bases with no gene match: 8. Per germline, CDR1 MDHEN and CDR2 SYDVKM. The CDR3 runs to 14 residues. Drawing the rest from reference TRBV28 and TRBJ1-1, the complete variable domain is DVKVTQSSRYLVKRTGEKVFLECVQDMDHENMFWYRQDPGLGLRLIYFSYDVKMKEKGDIPEGYSVSREKKERFSLILESASTNQTSMYLCASSSTGGRIEAFFGQGTRLTVV.

The genes are TRBV29-1 and TRBJ2-5; 7 bases match TRBD2. CDR1 SQVTM and CDR2 ANQGSEA come from the germline V gene. The J segment lost 4 bases and the V segment lost 6 bases, leaving 5 bases of the junction unmatched. This CDR3 has 12 amino acids. The CDR3 coding sequence is TGCAGCGTCAAGACTAGCCCAGAGACCCAGTACTTC. This sequence encodes CSVKTSPETQYF.

This clone has only one observation. The genes are TRBV6-5 and TRBJ1-1, with a weak D call TRBD1 (5 bases). The germline V and J ends were trimmed by 2 bases and 0 bases, with 7 bases remaining between them. CDR1 is MNHEY, CDR2 SVGAGI, per germline. The CDR3 extends over 14 amino acids. The DNA for the CDR3 is TGTGCCAGCAGTTACGACAGACTGAACACTGAAGCTTTCTTT. Translating gives CASSYDRLNTEAFF.

The chain joins TRBV5-6 to TRBJ2-2, with no clear D. CDR3 size: 12 residues. V was pared by 4 bases and J by 9 bases, with 10 bases between. Germline assignment: CDR1 SGHDT and CDR2 YYEEEE. CDR3 nucleotide sequence: TGTGCCAGCAGCCGTGAGGTCCGGGAGCTGTTTTTT. Residues: CASSREVRELFF.

V gene TRBV28 combines with J gene TRBJ1-5, with 8 bases lining up with TRBD1. V lost 9 bases, J lost 0 bases, and 10 bases stayed unmatched. Germline values: CDR1 MDHEN, CDR2 SYDVKM. The CDR3 has 16 residues. The CDR3 nucleotides are TGTGCCAGTCTTACAGGGGGGGGATATAGCAATCAGCCCCAGCATTTT. It is translated as CASLTGGGYSNQPQHF.

This clone was seen once. This chain links TRBV6-5 with TRBJ1-1; D is ambiguous. CDR3 size: 13 residues. CDR1 and CDR2 from the germline V gene are MNHEY and SVGAGI. V was trimmed by 3 bases and J by 3 bases, leaving 8 bases between them. The CDR3 nucleotides read TGTGCCAGCAGTTATGGGAGGGACACTGAAGCTTTCTTT. Its protein product is CASSYGRDTEAFF.

CDR3 sequence: CASSKGFSPPLNTEAFF. The CDR3 nucleotides read TGTGCCAGTTCCAAGGGGTTTTCCCCGCCCCTGAACACTGAAGCTTTCTTT. The chain has TRBV19 and TRBJ1-1; TRBD1 is a possible D gene (5 bases). The CDR3 has 17 amino acids. Germline CDR1 reads LNHDA; CDR2 reads SQIVND (reference sequence). Deletions cut 8 bases from V and 0 bases from J, with 22 bases between. Based on the CDR3 plus reference TRBV19 and TRBJ1-1, the full variable domain is DGGITQSPKYLFRKEGQNVTLSCEQNLNHDAMYWYRQDPGQGLRLIYYSQIVNDFQKGDIAEGYSVSREKKESFPLTVTSAQKNPTAFYLCASSKGFSPPLNTEAFFGQGTRLTVV.

J is TRBJ2-5 and V is TRBV7-9; 11 bases match TRBD2. This CDR3 contains 15 residues. Germline assignment: CDR1 SEHNR and CDR2 FQNEAQ (reference sequence). With V trimmed by 5 bases and J by 10 bases, 12 bases remained unmatched. CDR3 sequence: CASSPPGLAATGQYF. In DNA, the CDR3 is TGTGCCAGCAGCCCGCCGGGACTAGCGGCAACGGGCCAGTACTTC.